This TCR beta chain was identified in a study of T cell repertoires in cytomegalovirus infection. Across the whole study: Indications came from public TCR beta signatures; they pointed to CMV infection and to a matching HLA type. Study results and limitations: It was HLA-C-restricted CMV-specific TCR beta clonotypes that dominated the response ex vivo.

V was clipped by 4 bases and J by 3 bases, with 6 bases between them. CDR3 length: 12 amino acids. MiXCR, applied by TCRdb to the reads, yields one record per CDR3 protein. The data hold about 200,000 distinct CDR3 sequences, with roughly 9% observed a single time. Remarks on this clonotype: Its antigen is not known.

Specimen: PBMCs. V usage is TRBV12-3 or TRBV12-4 and J usage is TRBJ1-2; D gene uncertain. The origin of this receptor is a human donor in good health (CMV status not recorded). Some clones in this sample may be carry-over from other donors' samples. CDR3: CASSYRDYGYTF. The CDR3 coding sequence is TGTGCCAGCAGTTACAGAGACTATGGCTACACCTTC.